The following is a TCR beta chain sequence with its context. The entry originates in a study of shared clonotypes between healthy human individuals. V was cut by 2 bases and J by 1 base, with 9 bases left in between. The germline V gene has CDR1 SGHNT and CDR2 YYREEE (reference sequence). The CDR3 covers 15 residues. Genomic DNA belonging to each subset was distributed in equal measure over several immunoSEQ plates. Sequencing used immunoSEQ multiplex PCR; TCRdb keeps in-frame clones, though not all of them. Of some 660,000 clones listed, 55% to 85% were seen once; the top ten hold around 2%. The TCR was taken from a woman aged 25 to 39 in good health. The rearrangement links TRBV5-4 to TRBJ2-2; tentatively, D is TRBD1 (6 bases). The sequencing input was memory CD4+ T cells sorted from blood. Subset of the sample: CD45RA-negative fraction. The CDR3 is CASSLDRLNTGELFF. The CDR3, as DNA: TGTGCCAGCAGCTTAGACAGGTTGAACACCGGGGAGCTGTTTTTT.